These 26 T cell receptor beta chains share one sample of origin, sequenced in a study of blood T cell repertoires in COVID-19. Method: immunoSEQ multiplex PCR; TCRdb's copy keeps in-frame clones and lacks some. The sample yields around 76,000 clones, approximately 85% seen once. Material for sequencing was peripheral blood. These receptors originate from a man older than 75 with acute or convalescent COVID-19.

The CDR3 DNA reads as TGCGCCAGCAGTGAGGGACAGAACTACGAGCAGTACTTC. Its protein product is CASSEGQNYEQYF. The genes are TRBV10-1 and TRBJ2-7, with a tentative D call TRBD1 (6 bases). In germline, CDR1 is WNHNN, CDR2 SYGVQD (reference sequence). The V and J ends lost 2 bases and 3 bases respectively, with 8 bases between them. This CDR3 has 13 amino acids.

This rearrangement joins TRBV6-5 to TRBJ2-3; 8 bases are a match to TRBD1. The V gene end was trimmed by 10 bases and the J gene end by 1 base; junction bases not matched to a gene: 7. This CDR3 contains 14 residues. Germline CDR1 reads MNHEY; CDR2 reads SVGAGI. The chain's CDR3 is CATLTGVGTDTQYF. The DNA of the CDR3 is TGTGCCACATTGACAGGGGTCGGCACAGATACGCAGTATTTT.

V usage is TRBV29-1 and J usage is TRBJ2-6; 12 bases fit TRBD1. CDR1 and CDR2 (germline): SQVTM, ANQGSEA. The junction had 5 bases not matched to a gene; V was cut back by 6 bases and J by 2 bases. This CDR3 is built from 16 residues. CDR3 loop: CSVVGTGGAGANVLTF. CDR3 DNA: TGCAGCGTAGTTGGGACAGGGGGCGCTGGGGCCAACGTCCTGACTTTC.

J is TRBJ2-7 and V is TRBV7-2, with a possible D match to TRBD2 (6 bases). This CDR3 is built from 14 residues. CDR1 is SGHTA and CDR2 is FQGNSA in the germline V gene. V was shortened by 3 bases and J by 4 bases, with 13 bases between the two germline ends. The CDR3 spells CASSFGGMGYEQYF. The CDR3, as DNA: TGTGCCAGCAGCTTCGGCGGGATGGGTTACGAGCAGTACTTC.

The chain recombines TRBV4-1 with TRBJ1-1; 10 bases line up with TRBD1. Germline CDR1 and CDR2: MGHRA and YSYEKL. The CDR3 runs to 19 residues. The junction had 17 bases not matched to a gene; V was cut back by 4 bases and J by 3 bases. Written as DNA, the CDR3 is TGCGCCAGCAGCCCCTTCCCGGTAAGGACAGGGGGAAGGGACACTGAAGCTTTCTTT. It codes for CASSPFPVRTGGRDTEAFF.

This clone was seen more than once but under ten times. The J gene is TRBJ2-5, the V gene TRBV4-3, with a weak D call TRBD2 (6 bases). The V end lost 4 bases, the J end lost 4 bases, and 16 bases lay between the germline ends. From germline, CDR1 is LGHNA and CDR2 YSLEER. The CDR3 is 15 amino acids. CDR3 sequence (DNA): TGCGCCAGCAGCCGGCGGCGGGAAGGGGCAGAGACCCAGTACTTC. This translates into CASSRRREGAETQYF.

This chain connects TRBV29-1 to TRBJ1-2, with 7 bases that match TRBD1. The ends lost 1 base at V and 4 bases at J; junction bases unmatched: 3. This CDR3 is built from 13 residues. The germline gives CDR1 SQVTM, CDR2 ANQGSEA. The CDR3 sequence is CSVEVDRTYGYTF. CDR3 in DNA: TGCAGCGTTGAAGTGGACAGGACCTATGGCTACACCTTC.

The rearrangement uses TRBV7-8 and TRBJ1-2; D unclear. Trimming took off 6 bases at V and 5 bases at J, with 13 bases between the two ends. This CDR3 is 13 amino acids long. The germline V gene encodes CDR1 SGHVS and CDR2 FQNEAQ. The DNA of the CDR3 is TGTGCCAGCAGTCGAGGTGGAGTTTATGGCTACACCTTC. Its translation is CASSRGGVYGYTF.

CDR3 nucleotide sequence: TGCGCCACCGGCCCGGAGGACGGGTTGAGTCAGCCCCAGCATTTT. It yields the protein CATGPEDGLSQPQHF. The rearrangement uses TRBV10-1 and TRBJ1-5, with D unresolved. This CDR3 contains 15 residues. V was pared by 10 bases and J by 6 bases, with 22 bases between. Per germline, CDR1 WNHNN and CDR2 SYGVQD (reference sequence).

The chain carries TRBV28 and TRBJ2-2; D not certain. The CDR3 is 14 residues long. Trimming took off 8 bases at V and 4 bases at J, with 14 bases between the two ends. Germline values: CDR1 MDHEN, CDR2 SYDVKM. CDR3 sequence (DNA): TGTGCCAGCTTTGGCTACCCGGGCACCGGGGAGCTGTTTTTT. Amino acids: CASFGYPGTGELFF.

This chain links TRBV5-1 with TRBJ2-7; 7 nucleotides match TRBD1. CDR3 length: 14 amino acids. After removal of 4 bases from V and 2 bases from J, the junction contained 6 bases not matched to a gene. CDR1 is SGHRS and CDR2 is YFSETQ in the germline V gene. The CDR3 protein is CASSPGQVTYEQYF. The CDR3 DNA is TGCGCCAGCAGCCCTGGACAGGTGACCTACGAGCAGTACTTC.

The chain couples TRBV2 to TRBJ1-4; a weak D match, TRBD1 (5 bases). There are 14 residues in the CDR3. Germline CDR1 and CDR2: SNHLY and FYNNEI. V was cut by 2 bases and J by 2 bases, with 6 bases left in between. The CDR3 bases are TGTGCCAGCAGTGAAAGACAGACTAATGAAAAACTGTTTTTT. This encodes CASSERQTNEKLFF.

This clone was seen just once. The gene calls are TRBV6-5 and TRBJ2-7; possible D gene TRBD2, 7 bases. This CDR3 comprises 15 residues. V lost 7 bases to trimming and J lost 0 bases, with 16 bases between them. CDR1 is MNHEY, CDR2 SVGAGI, per germline. The CDR3 protein is CASNPGGGHSYEQYF. The CDR3 coding sequence is TGTGCCAGCAACCCGGGGGGCGGGCACTCCTACGAGCAGTACTTC.

The V gene is TRBV2, the J gene TRBJ1-5; 7 bases are shared with TRBD1. V shed 8 bases, J shed 7 bases, and the junction held 8 bases outside the gene matches. The CDR3 totals 13 residues. CDR1 is SNHLY and CDR2 is FYNNEI in the germline V gene. The CDR3 region has the DNA TGTGCCAGCGCGGGACAGCAGGAACAGCCCCAGCATTTT. Translated: CASAGQQEQPQHF.

This clone was detected a few times. V usage is TRBV19 and J usage is TRBJ1-5; D remains ambiguous. The germline CDR1 and CDR2 sequences are LNHDA and SQIVND (reference sequence). The CDR3 runs to 15 residues. Trimming removed 4 bases at V and 0 bases at J, with 10 bases between. CDR3: CASSTLTDSNQPQHF. In DNA, the CDR3 is TGTGCCAGTAGTACTTTAACAGATAGCAATCAGCCCCAGCATTTT.

The chain couples TRBV10-1 to TRBJ2-1; 9 bases are a match to TRBD1. V dropped 0 bases and J dropped 8; count of bases not matched to a gene: 11. The germline V gene has CDR1 WNHNN and CDR2 SYGVQD (reference sequence). The CDR3 consists of 17 residues. The CDR3 DNA sequence: TGCGCCAGCAGTGAGTCGTCAACAGGGGGCCCGGGGGATGAGCAGTTCTTC. Translated: CASSESSTGGPGDEQFF.

The chain combines TRBV28 with TRBJ2-7, with D possibly TRBD2 on 6 matching bases. CDR1 and CDR2 from the germline V gene are MDHEN and SYDVKM. This CDR3 contains 13 residues. Between the trimmed V and J ends, which lost 5 bases and 8 bases, there was a span of 16 bases. CDR3 bases: TGTGCCAGCAGTCCCCCGGGACTTTCCAAGCAGTACTTC. This sequence encodes CASSPPGLSKQYF.

This clone was observed once. This sequence joins TRBV25-1 and TRBJ1-1; tentative D call: TRBD1 (6 bases). There are 15 residues in the CDR3. V was shortened by 1 base and J by 3 bases, with 12 bases between the two germline ends. Germline loops: CDR1 MGHDK, CDR2 SYGVNS. CDR3 sequence (DNA): TGTGCCAGCAGTGAATTGGGAGGGGGGGACACTGAAGCTTTCTTT. Translation gives CASSELGGGDTEAFF.

The chain recombines TRBV4-1 with TRBJ2-7, with 9 bases lining up with TRBD1. The CDR3 runs 16 residues. The trim removed 6 bases at V and 3 bases at J, leaving 12 bases unmatched. The germline CDR1 and CDR2 sequences are MGHRA and YSYEKL. CDR3: CASRITEGTGNYEQYF. The DNA for the CDR3 is TGCGCCAGCAGAATTACCGAGGGGACAGGGAACTACGAGCAGTACTTC.

The V and J genes are TRBV5-6 and TRBJ2-7, with D hard to call. V dropped 0 bases and J dropped 2 bases, with 12 bases sitting between them. The CDR3 contains 15 residues. CDR1 and CDR2 (germline): SGHDT, YYEEEE. CDR3: CASSLAANVAYEQYF. The CDR3 region has the DNA TGTGCCAGCAGCTTGGCCGCTAACGTTGCCTACGAGCAGTACTTC.

For the CDR3, the DNA is TGTGCCAGCAGTGAAGCGGGAAGGGGGAGGGGGACTGAAGCTTTCTTT. It translates to CASSEAGRGRGTEAFF. This chain connects TRBV6-1 to TRBJ1-1, with D possibly being TRBD1 (6 bases). This CDR3 is 16 amino acids long. V was clipped by 0 bases and J by 5 bases, with 16 bases between them. Germline V gene data show CDR1 as MNHNS and CDR2 as SASEGT.

The chain recombines TRBV5-8 with TRBJ1-2; possibly TRBD1 for D (5 bases). CDR1 and CDR2 from the germline V gene are SGHTS and YDEGEE. The V end lost 4 bases, the J end lost 0 bases, and 13 bases lay between the germline ends. CDR3 length: 15 amino acids. The CDR3 nucleotides read TGTGCCAGCAGCATCGGACGGACAACTAACTATGGCTACACCTTC. Its translation is CASSIGRTTNYGYTF.

The rearrangement uses TRBV27 and TRBJ1-4, with D tentatively TRBD1 (5 bases). The CDR3 extends over 16 amino acids. Germline lookup yields CDR1 MNHEY and CDR2 SMNVEV (reference sequence). V was pared by 5 bases and J by 7 bases, with 20 bases between. Here the CDR3 reads CASSPVDGAGPEKLFF. CDR3 bases: TGTGCCAGCAGTCCCGTCGATGGGGCTGGCCCTGAAAAACTGTTTTTT.

Here the CDR3 reads CASSTSGAARNTIYF. The CDR3 DNA is TGTGCCAGCAGTACATCAGGGGCAGCCCGAAACACCATATATTTT. The rearrangement joins TRBV27 to TRBJ1-3; maybe TRBD1 (6 bases). The germline V and J ends were trimmed by 5 bases and 5 bases, with 16 bases remaining between them. The length of the CDR3 is 15 residues. The germline V gene encodes CDR1 MNHEY and CDR2 SMNVEV (reference sequence).

This clone was seen a single time. The chain has TRBV27 and TRBJ2-7; the match to TRBD1 covers 7 bases. Germline V gives CDR1 MNHEY, CDR2 SMNVEV (reference sequence). The CDR3 consists of 16 residues. The ends lost 4 bases at V and 3 bases at J; junction bases unmatched: 12. The CDR3 here is CASSSTQGVDYYEQYF. CDR3 DNA sequence: TGTGCCAGCAGTTCAACCCAGGGGGTCGACTACTACGAGCAGTACTTC.

The V gene is TRBV6-4, the J gene TRBJ2-2; TRBD1 aligns across 8 bases. The CDR3 covers 15 residues. Unmatched junction bases numbered 3, after V lost 6 bases and J lost 0 bases. CDR1 is MRHNA and CDR2 is SNTAGT in the germline V gene. The CDR3 sequence: CASSRQGTNTGELFF. The CDR3 DNA is TGTGCCAGCAGCCGACAGGGGACGAACACCGGGGAGCTGTTTTTT.